This T cell receptor beta chain is drawn from a study of Ad26.COV2.S vaccination and SARS-CoV-2 variants. Findings of the study overall: Post-vaccination spike-specific CD8+ and CD4+ T cell responses reportedly had substantial breadth.

Germline V gene data show CDR1 as MDHEN and CDR2 as SYDVKM. The CDR3 runs to 12 residues. With 8 bases removed from V and 8 bases from J, the gap between germline ends came to 15 bases. Clones were sequenced by immunoSEQ multiplex PCR, and TCRdb holds only the in-frame ones, with some missing. Among about 350,000 clones listed, roughly nine tenths were seen once. Regarding this clone: Its antigen is undetermined.

This TCR came from a human donor who had recovered from COVID-19. The chain couples TRBV28 to TRBJ1-2; D unresolved. Specimen: peripheral blood, collected after recovery from COVID-19. CDR3 sequence reads: CASWIWEYGYTF. The CDR3 coding sequence is TGTGCCAGCTGGATATGGGAATACGGCTACACCTTC.